The 10 T cell receptor beta chains listed next were all sequenced from one sample in a study of T cells in Graves' hyperthyroidism and ophthalmopathy. From RNA transcripts, TCR beta CDR3 regions were amplified. The primer set for the first-round RT-PCR of the TCR CDR3 was HTBI. One entry per CDR3 protein, called by TCRdb with MiXCR from the multiplex PCR reads. The data contain more than 350,000 distinct CDR3 sequences, about 16% of them seen just once; the ten biggest clones take up roughly 19%. The sequenced sample was blood. Source of these receptors: a woman aged 60-70 years with Graves' ophthalmopathy.

This clonotype was observed a handful of times. The chain is built from TRBV30 and TRBJ2-4, with TRBD2 identical over 7 bases. Per the germline V gene, CDR1 is GTSNPN and CDR2 is SVGIG (reference sequence). CDR3 size: 13 residues. The ends lost 1 base at V and 6 bases at J; junction bases unmatched: 3. Here the CDR3 DNA reads TGTGCCTGGAGTGCGTCGGGGGGAAACATTCAGTACTTC. Translating gives CAWSASGGNIQYF. The whole variable domain, filled in from reference TRBV30 and TRBJ2-4, reads SQTIHQWPATLVQPVGSPLSLECTVEGTSNPNLYWYRQAAGRGLQLLFYSVGIGQISSEVPQNLSASRPQDRQFILSSKKLLLSDSGFYLCAWSASGGNIQYFGAGTRLSVL.

This clonotype was found a few times. The CDR3 is CASEGPNEQFF. DNA of the CDR3: TGTGCCAGCGAGGGCCCCAATGAGCAGTTCTTC. The chain combines TRBV5-6 with TRBJ2-1; D perhaps matches TRBD2 (5 bases). Germline CDR1 SGHDT, CDR2 YYEEEE. This CDR3 comprises 11 residues. V lost 7 bases and J lost 6, with 8 bases in between. Together with reference TRBV5-6 and TRBJ2-1, the CDR3 gives the full variable domain: DAGVTQSPTHLIKTRGQQVTLRCSPKSGHDTVSWYQQALGQGPQFIFQYYEEEERQRGNFPDRFSGHQFPNYSSELNVNALLLGDSALYLCASEGPNEQFFGPGTRLTVL.

V usage is TRBV12-3 or TRBV12-4 and J usage is TRBJ2-2, with a possible D match to TRBD2 (6 bases). Trimming cost V 3 bases and J 3 bases, with 14 bases left between them. This CDR3 has 16 amino acids. CDR3 DNA: TGTGCCAGCAGTTTCCTACTAGCCTCTGACACCGGGGAGCTGTTTTTT. Residues: CASSFLLASDTGELFF.

This clonotype was observed many times. The chain recombines TRBV28 with TRBJ2-3; 9 bases match TRBD1. Trimming cost V 6 bases and J 5 bases; bases outside gene matches: 21. Germline V gene sequence: CDR1 MDHEN, CDR2 SYDVKM. This CDR3 spans 19 amino acids. CDR3 amino acids: CASSPPKPGQGGEKDTQYF. CDR3 nucleotides: TGTGCCAGCAGCCCGCCGAAACCGGGACAGGGCGGAGAGAAAGATACGCAGTATTTT.

This clonotype was detected ten times or more. The genes are TRBV5-1 and TRBJ1-2; TRBD1 might be the D (6 bases). The CDR3 runs to 14 residues. The germline V and J ends were trimmed by 0 bases and 8 bases, with 14 bases remaining between them. Germline assignment: CDR1 SGHRS and CDR2 YFSETQ. The CDR3 here is CASSLESGVDGYTF. For the CDR3, the DNA is TGCGCCAGCAGCTTGGAGTCAGGGGTAGACGGCTACACCTTC. Full variable domain (rest looked up from reference TRBV5-1 and TRBJ1-2): KAGVTQTPRYLIKTRGQQVTLSCSPISGHRSVSWYQQTPGQGLQFLFEYFSETQRNKGNFPGRFSGRQFSNSRSEMNVSTLELGDSALYLCASSLESGVDGYTFGSGTRLTVV.

This clonotype has at least ten counts. V and J are TRBV27 and TRBJ1-2, with D possibly being TRBD1 (5 bases). Germline V CDR1 and CDR2: MNHEY, SMNVEV (reference sequence). Trimming pared 3 bases from V and 4 bases from J, leaving 18 bases between. This CDR3 has 16 residues. CDR3 sequence reads: CASSFGPHLGGYGYTF. DNA for the CDR3: TGTGCCAGCAGTTTTGGGCCACACCTCGGGGGCTATGGCTACACCTTC.

Ten or more counts support this clonotype. The CDR3 DNA sequence: TGTGCCAGCAGCCCCGGAGTGGACTATGGCTACACCTTC. Its translation is CASSPGVDYGYTF. The chain recombines TRBV7-2 with TRBJ1-2; D remains ambiguous. The V gene's germline CDR1 is SGHTA and CDR2 FQGNSA. CDR3 length: 13 amino acids. Trimming pared 5 bases from V and 3 bases from J, leaving 10 bases between.

This clonotype was detected a few times. This rearrangement joins TRBV7-6 to TRBJ2-2; 7 positions agree with TRBD1. V dropped 1 base and J dropped 5; count of bases not matched to a gene: 4. In germline, CDR1 is SGHVS, CDR2 FNYEAQ. This CDR3 is 15 amino acids long. The CDR3 sequence is CASSLGYRGTGELFF. As DNA, the CDR3 is TGTGCCAGCAGCTTAGGGTACAGGGGTACCGGGGAGCTGTTTTTT.

This clonotype was seen repeatedly, ten times or more. This chain links TRBV18 with TRBJ1-5; a weak D match, TRBD1 (6 bases). CDR1 is KGHSH and CDR2 is LQKENI in the germline V gene. V dropped 3 bases and J dropped 6 bases, with 15 bases sitting between them. The CDR3 extends over 15 amino acids. CDR3 nucleotide sequence: TGTGCCAGCTCACCCCTGTCGGGGGCCGCTCAGCCCCAGCATTTT. Its translation is CASSPLSGAAQPQHF. The full variable domain, in which reference TRBV18 and TRBJ1-5 provide the parts outside the CDR3, is NAGVMQNPRHLVRRRGQEARLRCSPMKGHSHVYWYRQLPEEGLKFMVYLQKENIIDESGMPKERFSAEFPKEGPSILRIQQVVRGDSAAYFCASSPLSGAAQPQHFGDGTRLSIL.

The V call is TRBV7-3, the J call TRBJ1-1; D gene unclear. The CDR3 has 13 residues. Trimming pared 5 bases from V and 3 bases from J, leaving 10 bases between. The germline V gene encodes CDR1 SGHTA and CDR2 FQGTGA. The CDR3 here is CASSLRMDTEAFF. The CDR3 bases are TGTGCCAGCAGCCTACGAATGGACACTGAAGCTTTCTTT.